This entry features one TCR beta chain sequence. TCRdb passed the 5' RACE reads through MiXCR, listing each CDR3 protein once. The data contain approximately 120,000 distinct CDR3 sequences, almost 9% of them singletons. This record belongs to a study of T cells after yellow fever vaccination. The input for sequencing was CD8+ T cells sorted from PBMCs, taken on the day of the yellow fever booster vaccination. This clonotype originated in a man aged 18 to 29 who received the YFV17D yellow fever vaccine.

In DNA form, the CDR3 reads TGTGCCAGCAGTGAAATTAGCAGGGGACAATACCAAGAGACCCAGTACTTC. This translates into CASSEISRGQYQETQYF. V gene TRBV6-1 combines with J gene TRBJ2-5, with D tentatively TRBD1 (6 bases). This CDR3 has 17 amino acids. Trimming took off 2 bases at V and 0 bases at J, with 16 bases between the two ends. In germline, CDR1 is MNHNS, CDR2 SASEGT.